This TCR beta chain emerged from a study of T-cell memory formation after mild COVID-19. Germline trimming cut 3 bases from V and 6 bases from J; bases unmatched to any gene: 4. The CDR3 is made up of 15 amino acids. Germline CDR1 reads DFQATT; CDR2 reads SNEGSKA (reference sequence). This clonotype appeared a few times. Its antigen is still unknown. Findings of the study overall: CM and EM subsets held most contracting CD4+ clones; EMRA held CD8+ ones. CD4/CD8 balance held among clones contracting day 15 to 85, and later expanders leaned CD4+. A second wave of clones peaked on day 37, and their SARS-CoV-2 specificity went unconfirmed.

TCRdb used MiXCR to reprocess the 5' RACE reads, holding one entry per CDR3 protein. The sample shows 260,000 or so distinct CDR3 sequences, roughly a sixth of them seen only once. Specimen: PBMCs or a T cell subset sorted from them (not recorded which). The clonotype originates from a man younger than 35 who had mild COVID-19 (a few samples of this study predate the infection). Cell type and time point are not known. The chain combines TRBV20-1 with TRBJ2-3; 15 bases align to TRBD2. The CDR3 region has the DNA TGCAGTGCTAGTCGGACTAGCGGGGGGGGTGATACGCAGTATTTT. Translated: CSASRTSGGGDTQYF.